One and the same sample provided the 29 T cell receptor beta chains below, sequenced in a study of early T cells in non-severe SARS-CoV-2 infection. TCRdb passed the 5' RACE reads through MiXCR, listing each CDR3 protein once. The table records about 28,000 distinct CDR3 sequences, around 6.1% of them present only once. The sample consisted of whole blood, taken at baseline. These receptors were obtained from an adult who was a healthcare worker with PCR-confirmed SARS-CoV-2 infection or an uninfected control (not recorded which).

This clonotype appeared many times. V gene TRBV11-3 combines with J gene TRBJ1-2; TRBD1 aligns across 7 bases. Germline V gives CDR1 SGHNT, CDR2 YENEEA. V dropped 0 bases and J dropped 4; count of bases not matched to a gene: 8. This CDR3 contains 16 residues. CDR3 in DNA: TGTGCCAGCAGCTTAGAAGGAAGAGGGGGCATCTATGGCTACACCTTC. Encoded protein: CASSLEGRGGIYGYTF.

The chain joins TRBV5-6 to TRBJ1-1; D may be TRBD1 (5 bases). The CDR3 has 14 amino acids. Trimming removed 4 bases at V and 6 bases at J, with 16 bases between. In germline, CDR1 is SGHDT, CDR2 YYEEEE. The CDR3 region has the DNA TGTGCCAGCAGCGCTTACGGGGCCGGGGCTGAAGCTTTCTTT. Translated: CASSAYGAGAEAFF.

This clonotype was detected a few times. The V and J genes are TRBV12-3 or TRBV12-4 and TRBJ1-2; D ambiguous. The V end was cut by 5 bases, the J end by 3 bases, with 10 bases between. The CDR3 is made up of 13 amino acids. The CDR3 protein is CASSPGAYYGYTF. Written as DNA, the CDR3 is TGTGCCAGCAGTCCCGGTGCCTACTATGGCTACACCTTC.

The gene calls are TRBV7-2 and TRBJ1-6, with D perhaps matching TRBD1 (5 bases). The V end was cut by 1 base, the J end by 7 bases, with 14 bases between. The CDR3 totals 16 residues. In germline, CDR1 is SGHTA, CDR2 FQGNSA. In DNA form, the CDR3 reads TGTGCCAGCAGCTTAGACGCCGGGACGGTAAATTCACCCCTCCACTTT. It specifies CASSLDAGTVNSPLHF.

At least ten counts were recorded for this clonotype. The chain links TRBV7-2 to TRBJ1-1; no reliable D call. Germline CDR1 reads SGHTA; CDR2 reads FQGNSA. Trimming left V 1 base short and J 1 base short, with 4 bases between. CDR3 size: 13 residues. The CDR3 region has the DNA TGTGCCAGCAGCTTAGGATGGAACACTGAAGCTTTCTTT. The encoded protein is CASSLGWNTEAFF. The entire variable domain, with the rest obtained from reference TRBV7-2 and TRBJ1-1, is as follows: GAGVSQSPSNKVTEKGKDVELRCDPISGHTALYWYRQSLGQGLEFLIYFQGNSAPDKSGLPSDRFSAERTGGSVSTLTIQRTQQEDSAVYLCASSLGWNTEAFFGQGTRLTVV.

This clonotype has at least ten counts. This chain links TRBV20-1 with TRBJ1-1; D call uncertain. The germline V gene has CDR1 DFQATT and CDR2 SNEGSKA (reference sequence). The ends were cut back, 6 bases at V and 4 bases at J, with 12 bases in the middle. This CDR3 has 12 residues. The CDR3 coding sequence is TGCAGTGCAAAATGGGGAGCCACTGAAGCTTTCTTT. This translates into CSAKWGATEAFF.

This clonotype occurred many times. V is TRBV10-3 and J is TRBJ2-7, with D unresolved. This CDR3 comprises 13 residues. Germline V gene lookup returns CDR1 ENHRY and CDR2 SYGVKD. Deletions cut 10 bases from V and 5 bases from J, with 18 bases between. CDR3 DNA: TGTGCCACGACACCCCGGGTCGTGGACGAGCAGTACTTC. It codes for CATTPRVVDEQYF.

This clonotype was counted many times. CDR3 protein: CASKLADTSYEQYF. CDR3 nucleotides: TGTGCCAGTAAACTAGCCGATACGTCCTACGAGCAGTACTTC. The chain recombines TRBV28 with TRBJ2-7; D might be TRBD2 (6 bases). The germline V gene has CDR1 MDHEN and CDR2 SYDVKM. The ends were cut back, 9 bases at V and 1 base at J, with 16 bases in the middle. This CDR3 is built from 14 residues.

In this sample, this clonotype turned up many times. CDR3 nucleotide sequence: TGCAGTGCTAGGCCTAGCGGACCCTACGAGCAGTACTTC. This codes for CSARPSGPYEQYF. The chain couples TRBV20-1 to TRBJ2-7, with 7 nucleotides matching TRBD2. Per germline, CDR1 DFQATT and CDR2 SNEGSKA (reference sequence). J was trimmed by 2 bases and V by 3 bases; bases with no gene match: 4. CDR3 length equals 13 residues.

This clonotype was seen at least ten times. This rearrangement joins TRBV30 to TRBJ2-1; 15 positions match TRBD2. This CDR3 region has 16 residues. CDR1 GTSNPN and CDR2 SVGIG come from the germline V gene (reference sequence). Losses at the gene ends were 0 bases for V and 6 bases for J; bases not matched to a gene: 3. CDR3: CAWSVKGLAGGNEQFF. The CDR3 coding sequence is TGTGCCTGGAGTGTAAAGGGACTAGCGGGAGGCAATGAGCAGTTCTTC. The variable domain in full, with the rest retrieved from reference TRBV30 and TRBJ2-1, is SQTIHQWPATLVQPVGSPLSLECTVEGTSNPNLYWYRQAAGRGLQLLFYSVGIGQISSEVPQNLSASRPQDRQFILSSKKLLLSDSGFYLCAWSVKGLAGGNEQFFGPGTRLTVL.

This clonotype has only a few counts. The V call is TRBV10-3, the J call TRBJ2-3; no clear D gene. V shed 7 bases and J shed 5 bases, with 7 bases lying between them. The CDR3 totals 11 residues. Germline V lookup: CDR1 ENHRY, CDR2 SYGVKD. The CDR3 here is CAIMVQDTQYF. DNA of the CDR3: TGTGCCATCATGGTTCAAGATACGCAGTATTTT.

The CDR3 spells CASSEEASGTPEQYF. The DNA for the CDR3 is TGTGCCAGCAGTGAAGAGGCTAGCGGGACCCCGGAGCAGTACTTC. The chain recombines TRBV6-1 with TRBJ2-7, with 9 bases fitting TRBD2. The CDR3 consists of 15 residues. Trimming removed 1 base from V and 7 bases from J; junction bases left unmatched: 8. Germline-derived CDR1 and CDR2 are MNHNS and SASEGT.

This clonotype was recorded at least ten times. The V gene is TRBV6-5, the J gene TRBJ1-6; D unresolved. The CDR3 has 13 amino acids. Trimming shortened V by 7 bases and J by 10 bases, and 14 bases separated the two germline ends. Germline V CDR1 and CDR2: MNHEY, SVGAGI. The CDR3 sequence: CASTYRYGSPLHF. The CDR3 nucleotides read TGTGCCAGCACCTACCGTTATGGGTCACCCCTCCACTTT.

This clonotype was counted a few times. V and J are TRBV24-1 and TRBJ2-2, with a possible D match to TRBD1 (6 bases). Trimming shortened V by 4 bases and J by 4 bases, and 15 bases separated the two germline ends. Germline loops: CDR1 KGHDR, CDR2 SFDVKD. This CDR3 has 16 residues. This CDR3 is CATSDRERGGTGELFF. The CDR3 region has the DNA TGTGCCACCAGTGACCGAGAGCGAGGGGGCACCGGGGAGCTGTTTTTT.

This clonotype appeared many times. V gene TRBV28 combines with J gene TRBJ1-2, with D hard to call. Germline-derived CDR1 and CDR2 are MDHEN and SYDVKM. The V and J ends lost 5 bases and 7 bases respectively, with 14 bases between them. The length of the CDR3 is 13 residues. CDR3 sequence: CASSTTRKGGYTF. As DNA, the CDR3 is TGTGCCAGCAGTACCACGCGGAAAGGTGGCTACACCTTC.

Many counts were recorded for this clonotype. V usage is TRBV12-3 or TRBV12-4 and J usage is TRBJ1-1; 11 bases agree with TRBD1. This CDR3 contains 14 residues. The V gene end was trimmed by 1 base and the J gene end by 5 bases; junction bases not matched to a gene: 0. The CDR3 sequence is CASSLGDRGTEAFF. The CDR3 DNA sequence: TGTGCCAGCAGTTTAGGGGACAGGGGGACTGAAGCTTTCTTT.

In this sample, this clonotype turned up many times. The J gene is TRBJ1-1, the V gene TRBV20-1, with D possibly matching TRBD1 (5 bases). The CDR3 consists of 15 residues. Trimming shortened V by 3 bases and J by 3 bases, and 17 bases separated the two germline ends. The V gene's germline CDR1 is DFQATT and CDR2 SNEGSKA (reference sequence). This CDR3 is CSASEKGYEDTEAFF. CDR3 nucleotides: TGCAGTGCTAGTGAGAAGGGGTATGAGGACACTGAAGCTTTCTTT.

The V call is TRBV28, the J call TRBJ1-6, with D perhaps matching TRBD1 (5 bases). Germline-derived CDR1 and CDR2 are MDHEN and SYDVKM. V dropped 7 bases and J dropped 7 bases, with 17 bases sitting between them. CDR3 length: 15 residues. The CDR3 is CASTLRSGGNSPLHF. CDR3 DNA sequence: TGTGCCAGCACCCTGAGATCCGGGGGGAATTCACCCCTCCACTTT.

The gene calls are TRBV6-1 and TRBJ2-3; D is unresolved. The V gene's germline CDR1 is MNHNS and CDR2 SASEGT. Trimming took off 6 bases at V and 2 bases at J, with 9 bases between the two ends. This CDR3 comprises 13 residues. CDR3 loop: CASRTDNTDTQYF. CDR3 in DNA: TGTGCCAGCAGGACTGATAACACAGATACGCAGTATTTT.

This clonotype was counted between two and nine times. The CDR3 is CASSFQNTEAFF. In nucleotides, the CDR3 is TGTGCCAGCAGTTTTCAGAACACTGAAGCTTTCTTT. The rearrangement links TRBV28 to TRBJ1-1; unclear D gene. Germline V lookup: CDR1 MDHEN, CDR2 SYDVKM. CDR3 length equals 12 residues. The V gene lost 3 bases and the J gene lost 1 base, with 3 bases spanning the gap.

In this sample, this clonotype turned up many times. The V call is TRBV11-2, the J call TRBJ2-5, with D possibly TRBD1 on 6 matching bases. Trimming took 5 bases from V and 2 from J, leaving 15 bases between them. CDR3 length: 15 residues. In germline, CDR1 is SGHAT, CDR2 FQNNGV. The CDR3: CASSHRQDRQETQYF. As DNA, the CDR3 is TGTGCCAGCAGCCACCGCCAGGACAGACAAGAGACCCAGTACTTC.

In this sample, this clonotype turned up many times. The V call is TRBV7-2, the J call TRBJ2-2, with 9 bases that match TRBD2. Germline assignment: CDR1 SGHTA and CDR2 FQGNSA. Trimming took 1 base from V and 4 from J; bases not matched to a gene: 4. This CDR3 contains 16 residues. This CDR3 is CASSLVGTSITGELFF. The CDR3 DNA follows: TGTGCCAGCAGCTTAGTGGGGACTAGCATCACCGGGGAGCTGTTTTTT. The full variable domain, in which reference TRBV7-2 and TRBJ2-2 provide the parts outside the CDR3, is GAGVSQSPSNKVTEKGKDVELRCDPISGHTALYWYRQSLGQGLEFLIYFQGNSAPDKSGLPSDRFSAERTGGSVSTLTIQRTQQEDSAVYLCASSLVGTSITGELFFGEGSRLTVL.

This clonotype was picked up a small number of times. The CDR3 loop is CASLGTEPFTNYGYTF. CDR3 nucleotides: TGTGCCAGCCTCGGGACAGAACCTTTCACTAACTATGGCTACACCTTC. This chain links TRBV19 with TRBJ1-2; TRBD1 matches at 7 bases. V dropped 9 bases and J dropped 0; count of bases not matched to a gene: 13. There are 16 residues in the CDR3. Germline V gives CDR1 LNHDA, CDR2 SQIVND (reference sequence).

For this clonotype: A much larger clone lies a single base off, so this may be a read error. CDR3 protein: CASSTGLNEQFF. In DNA, the CDR3 is TGTGCCAGCAGCACAGGGCTCAATGAGCAGTTCTTC. The chain has TRBV28 and TRBJ2-1, with D maybe TRBD1 (6 bases). In germline, CDR1 is MDHEN, CDR2 SYDVKM. This CDR3 has 12 amino acids. V was shortened by 6 bases and J by 6 bases, with 9 bases between the two germline ends.

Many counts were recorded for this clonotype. CDR3 in DNA: TGTGCCAGCTCACCAAGACAGCTTCTCTACAATGAGCAGTTCTTC. Translation gives CASSPRQLLYNEQFF. The rearrangement links TRBV18 to TRBJ2-1; tentative D call: TRBD1 (5 bases). V dropped 2 bases and J dropped 3 bases, with 11 bases sitting between them. The germline V gene encodes CDR1 KGHSH and CDR2 LQKENI. The CDR3 has 15 amino acids. Based on the CDR3 plus reference TRBV18 and TRBJ2-1, the full variable domain is NAGVMQNPRHLVRRRGQEARLRCSPMKGHSHVYWYRQLPEEGLKFMVYLQKENIIDESGMPKERFSAEFPKEGPSILRIQQVVRGDSAAYFCASSPRQLLYNEQFFGPGTRLTVL.

DNA for the CDR3: TGCAGTGCTAGTCGACTAGCGGGAGCTAACACCGGGGAGCTGTTTTTT. This translates into CSASRLAGANTGELFF. The chain employs TRBV20-1 and TRBJ2-2, with 12 bases identical to TRBD2. Germline V gives CDR1 DFQATT, CDR2 SNEGSKA (reference sequence). J was trimmed by 2 bases and V by 3 bases; bases with no gene match: 4. This CDR3 spans 16 amino acids.

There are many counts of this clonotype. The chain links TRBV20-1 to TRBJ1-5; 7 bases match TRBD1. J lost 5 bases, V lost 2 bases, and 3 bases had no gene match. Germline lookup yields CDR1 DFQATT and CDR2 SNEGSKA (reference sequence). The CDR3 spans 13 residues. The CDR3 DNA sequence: TGCAGTGCTAGAAGACAGGGTGATCAGCCCCAGCATTTT. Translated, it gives CSARRQGDQPQHF.

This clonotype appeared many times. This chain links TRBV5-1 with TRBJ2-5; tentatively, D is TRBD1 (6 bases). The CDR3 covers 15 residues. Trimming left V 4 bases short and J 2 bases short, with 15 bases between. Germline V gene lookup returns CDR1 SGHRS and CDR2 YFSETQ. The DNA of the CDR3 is TGCGCCAGCAGCCGGACCTTCGGACAGCAAGAGACCCAGTACTTC. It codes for CASSRTFGQQETQYF.

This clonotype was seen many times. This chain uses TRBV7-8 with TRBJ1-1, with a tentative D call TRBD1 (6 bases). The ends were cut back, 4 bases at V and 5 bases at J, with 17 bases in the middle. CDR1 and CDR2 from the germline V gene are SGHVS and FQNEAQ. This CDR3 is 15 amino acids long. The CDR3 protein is CASSSQTGGSTEAFF. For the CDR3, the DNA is TGTGCCAGCAGCTCCCAGACAGGCGGCTCTACTGAAGCTTTCTTT. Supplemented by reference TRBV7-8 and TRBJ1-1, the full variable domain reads GAGVSQSPRYKVAKRGQDVALRCDPISGHVSLFWYQQALGQGPEFLTYFQNEAQLDKSGLPSDRFFAERPEGSVSTLKIQRTQQEDSAVYLCASSSQTGGSTEAFFGQGTRLTVV.